Following are 2 T cell receptor beta chains from one sample sequenced in a study of beta chain features in type 1 diabetes. Findings of the study overall: Shortening that was moderate but significant affected the TCRB CDR3s of Type 1 diabetes patients in all four CD4+ subsets.

Their antigens are not known. The sequenced template was cDNA made from the entire isolated RNA. Sequencing was performed with immunoSEQ multiplex PCR; in TCRdb, only in-frame clones are kept and a portion is missing. The table records roughly 700,000 clones, 13% of them present only once. Sequenced sample: naive CD4+ T cells from blood. Receptor source: a man younger than 30 with type 1 diabetes.

The V call is TRBV7-2, the J call TRBJ1-4; D unresolved. Germline CDR1 is SGHTA and CDR2 is FQGNSA. Trimming removed 1 base at V and 8 bases at J, with 14 bases between. CDR3 length: 15 residues. CDR3 in DNA: TGTGCCAGCAGCTTAGGTATCCAGGTTAGCGAAAAACTGTTTTTT. Translated: CASSLGIQVSEKLFF.

CDR3 in DNA: TGTGCCAGCAGTTTATGGGGTCCGGAGGACTACGAGCAGTACTTC. Amino acids: CASSLWGPEDYEQYF. The chain joins TRBV28 to TRBJ2-7, with D tentatively TRBD2 (5 bases). V shed 0 bases and J shed 3 bases, with 12 bases lying between them. The germline V gene encodes CDR1 MDHEN and CDR2 SYDVKM. This CDR3 region has 15 residues.